These 12 T cell receptor beta chains originate from one sample sequenced in a study of blood T cell repertoires in COVID-19. Assay: immunoSEQ multiplex PCR; the TCRdb copy retains only in-frame clones and omits some. This sample has about 290,000 clones, with about 90% found just once. Sequencing was carried out using peripheral blood. The receptor source for this set is a woman aged 25 to 45 with COVID-19, enrolled during active disease.

The V call is TRBV19, the J call TRBJ1-5; 8 bases match TRBD1. With 1 base clipped from V and 6 bases from J, the junction kept 5 bases outside the gene matches. This CDR3 region has 15 residues. Per the germline V gene, CDR1 is LNHDA and CDR2 is SQIVND (reference sequence). Here the CDR3 DNA reads TGTGCCAGTAGTATAGGAGGACAGGGCCTTCAGCCCCAGCATTTT. This encodes CASSIGGQGLQPQHF.

This sequence joins TRBV5-4 and TRBJ1-3; 7 nucleotides agree with TRBD1. The V gene's germline CDR1 is SGHNT and CDR2 YYREEE (reference sequence). The CDR3 has 14 amino acids. With 2 bases clipped from V and 3 bases from J, the junction kept 2 bases outside the gene matches. Here the CDR3 reads CASSFGTVGNTIYF. The CDR3, as DNA: TGTGCCAGCAGCTTCGGGACAGTTGGAAACACCATATATTTT.

This clone was detected only once. This chain connects TRBV5-6 to TRBJ2-3; TRBD2 agrees at 10 bases. CDR3 size: 16 residues. V gave up 0 bases and J gave up 0 bases; unmatched junction bases: 1. CDR1 and CDR2 from the germline V gene are SGHDT and YYEEEE. This CDR3 is CASSLELAGSTDTQYF. CDR3 bases: TGTGCCAGCAGCTTGGAACTAGCGGGAAGCACAGATACGCAGTATTTT.

The genes are TRBV15 and TRBJ2-7; D ambiguous. The CDR3 runs 17 residues. From germline, CDR1 is LNHNV and CDR2 YYDKDF (reference sequence). V lost 0 bases, J lost 0 bases, and 15 bases lay in between. Written as DNA, the CDR3 is TGTGCCACCAGCAGAGACCATTTCGGCGGCAGCTCCTACGAGCAGTACTTC. The encoded protein is CATSRDHFGGSSYEQYF.

This chain links TRBV19 with TRBJ1-5; tentatively, D is TRBD1 (5 bases). CDR3 length: 17 residues. Trimming removed 5 bases at V and 2 bases at J, with 19 bases between. Per the germline V gene, CDR1 is LNHDA and CDR2 is SQIVND (reference sequence). The CDR3 region has the DNA TGTGCCAGTAGTGTCTCTGCAGGACAACGGGGCAATCAGCCCCAGCATTTT. It yields the protein CASSVSAGQRGNQPQHF. Looking up the rest from reference TRBV19 and TRBJ1-5 gives the full variable domain: DGGITQSPKYLFRKEGQNVTLSCEQNLNHDAMYWYRQDPGQGLRLIYYSQIVNDFQKGDIAEGYSVSREKKESFPLTVTSAQKNPTAFYLCASSVSAGQRGNQPQHFGDGTRLSIL.

The genes are TRBV18 and TRBJ1-1, with 10 bases that match TRBD1. The CDR3 runs 12 residues. Losses at the gene ends were 3 bases for V and 11 bases for J; bases not matched to a gene: 3. The germline V gene encodes CDR1 KGHSH and CDR2 LQKENI. The CDR3 reads CASSPDRGLAFF. Here the CDR3 DNA reads TGTGCCAGCTCACCCGACAGGGGGCTGGCTTTCTTT.

This clone was seen a few times. This chain joins TRBV19 and TRBJ1-5, with TRBD1 identical over 8 bases. V lost 4 bases and J lost 2; bases outside the gene matches: 10. Germline V gene sequence: CDR1 LNHDA, CDR2 SQIVND (reference sequence). The CDR3 length is 17 residues. The CDR3 bases are TGTGCCAGTAGTACTCGCCCCGGGACAGGTCGCAATCAGCCCCAGCATTTT. It translates to CASSTRPGTGRNQPQHF.

The chain has TRBV9 and TRBJ1-1; D uncertain. CDR1 and CDR2 from the germline V gene are SGDLS and YYNGEE. V was cut by 0 bases and J by 3 bases, with 6 bases left in between. This CDR3 is 13 amino acids long. CDR3 protein: CASSVGPDTEAFF. DNA of the CDR3: TGTGCCAGCAGCGTAGGTCCCGACACTGAAGCTTTCTTT.

The V call is TRBV7-2, the J call TRBJ2-3, with a tentative D call TRBD2 (5 bases). The V end was cut by 2 bases, the J end by 2 bases, with 11 bases between. The CDR3 covers 15 residues. Looked up from germline, CDR1 is SGHTA and CDR2 is FQGNSA. In DNA form, the CDR3 reads TGTGCCAGCAGCTTATCGGGGTCCCCCACAGATACGCAGTATTTT. The encoded protein is CASSLSGSPTDTQYF.

The V and J genes are TRBV7-6 and TRBJ1-1, with TRBD1 matching over 8 bases. The CDR3 covers 17 residues. Looked up from germline, CDR1 is SGHVS and CDR2 is FNYEAQ. With V trimmed by 4 bases and J by 5 bases, 15 bases remained unmatched. For the CDR3, the DNA is TGTGCCAGCAGCTATTACGCCGACTCCAGGGGGCCTACTGAAGCTTTCTTT. Translation: CASSYYADSRGPTEAFF.

This chain uses TRBV5-4 with TRBJ1-2; 8 nucleotides agree with TRBD1. Germline V lookup: CDR1 SGHNT, CDR2 YYREEE (reference sequence). Trimming at V came to 4 bases and at J to 0 bases, leaving 5 bases not matched to a gene. This CDR3 comprises 15 residues. CDR3: CASSARTGPNYGYTF. CDR3 coding DNA: TGTGCCAGCAGCGCCCGGACAGGGCCTAACTATGGCTACACCTTC.

The rearrangement joins TRBV28 to TRBJ1-5; 9 nucleotides line up with TRBD1. Trimming took 5 bases from V and 8 from J; bases not matched to a gene: 13. The CDR3 has 16 residues. Germline V CDR1 and CDR2: MDHEN, SYDVKM. CDR3 amino acids: CASSDPGQGIREPQHF. The CDR3 DNA is TGTGCCAGCAGTGATCCGGGACAGGGAATTAGGGAGCCCCAGCATTTT.